The present T cell receptor (beta chain) was sequenced within a study of a mutant IDH1 vaccine in newly diagnosed glioma. Across the whole study: The patients were given eight vaccinations, one each in weeks 1, 3, 5, 7, 11, 15, 19 and 23. Vaccines were first given 4-6 weeks after radiotherapy alone, or with temozolomide cycles. Previous treatment comprised radiotherapy, temozolomide, or both, mostly both.

Clones were read by immunoSEQ multiplex PCR, and TCRdb kept only the in-frame ones, dropping some. The table records tens of thousands of clones, about three quarters of them present only once. Time point in this sample: week 23, last vaccination. Every vaccine dose comprised 300 ug of mutant IDH1 20-mer peptide plus topical imiquimod. Diagnosis in the donors showed new WHO grade 3 or 4 astrocytomas that were IDH1-mutant and ATRX-lost. To note about this clone: The target antigen is unknown.

V lost 4 bases, J lost 4 bases, and 8 bases lay in between. Germline CDR1 is SEHNR and CDR2 is FQNEAQ (reference sequence). This CDR3 comprises 13 residues. The specimen comprised PBMCs, sampled from a glioma patient whose treatment included an IDH1 peptide vaccine. The V gene is TRBV7-9, the J gene TRBJ2-1; D is perhaps TRBD2 (6 bases). This sequence originates from a man aged 45-65 years with glioma. The CDR3 here is CASSSGLYNEQFF. CDR3 DNA sequence: TGTGCCAGCAGCTCGGGACTTTACAATGAGCAGTTCTTC.